The 19 T cell receptor beta chains listed next were all sequenced from one sample in a study of blood T cells in healthy people across ages. The authors ran a second PCR of about 7 to 11 cycles using a sample-barcoded 5' primer and a J-beta primer mix. MiXCR, applied by TCRdb to the 5' RACE reads, yields one record per CDR3 protein. The table has roughly 1,300,000 distinct CDR3 sequences, around 59% seen once. The sequenced material came from blood. These TCRs come from a man in his late teens or twenties in good health.

This chain joins TRBV6-1 and TRBJ2-1; D gene ambiguous. Trimming stripped 1 base from V and 6 bases from J, with 7 bases between. Germline V gene lookup returns CDR1 MNHNS and CDR2 SASEGT. The CDR3 sequence is 13 residues long. The CDR3 DNA reads as TGTGCCAGCAGTGAAGTCGCCCTCAATGAGCAGTTCTTC. Translating gives CASSEVALNEQFF.

The V call is TRBV6-1, the J call TRBJ2-6; TRBD1 aligns across 7 bases. CDR1 is MNHNS and CDR2 is SASEGT in the germline V gene. The length of the CDR3 is 16 residues. Trimming cost V 6 bases and J 1 base; bases outside gene matches: 6. The CDR3 protein is CASRPGQISGANVLTF. In nucleotides, the CDR3 is TGTGCCAGCAGGCCGGGACAGATTTCTGGGGCCAACGTCCTGACTTTC.

The V gene is TRBV7-2, the J gene TRBJ2-7; no clear D. Trimming left V 5 bases short and J 3 bases short, with 11 bases between. CDR1 and CDR2 from the germline V gene are SGHTA and FQGNSA. The CDR3 covers 13 residues. This chain's CDR3 is CASSPLNGYEQYF. The CDR3 coding sequence is TGTGCCAGCAGCCCCCTAAATGGCTACGAGCAGTACTTC.

V usage is TRBV10-3 and J usage is TRBJ2-3, with D possibly called TRBD1 or TRBD2 (7 bases each). Germline V gives CDR1 ENHRY, CDR2 SYGVKD. The CDR3 is 18 amino acids. The V gene lost 0 bases and the J gene lost 3 bases, with 19 bases spanning the gap. The CDR3 bases are TGTGCCATCAGTGAGTCCCAGGGGGGGCTAGAGGGAACAGATACGCAGTATTTT. Its translation is CAISESQGGLEGTDTQYF.

V usage is TRBV7-2 and J usage is TRBJ2-5, with 7 nucleotides matching TRBD1. The CDR3 consists of 14 residues. Germline V gene data show CDR1 as SGHTA and CDR2 as FQGNSA. J was trimmed by 5 bases and V by 5 bases; bases with no gene match: 8. The DNA of the CDR3 is TGTGCCAGCAGCGTAACAGGGGTATGGGAGACCCAGTACTTC. Protein: CASSVTGVWETQYF. The variable domain in full, completed from reference TRBV7-2 and TRBJ2-5, reads GAGVSQSPSNKVTEKGKDVELRCDPISGHTALYWYRQSLGQGLEFLIYFQGNSAPDKSGLPSDRFSAERTGGSVSTLTIQRTQQEDSAVYLCASSVTGVWETQYFGPGTRLLVL.

This chain uses TRBV3-1 with TRBJ2-5; a weak D match, TRBD2 (5 bases). The CDR3 spans 16 residues. Germline assignment: CDR1 LGHDT and CDR2 YNNKEL (reference sequence). V was cut by 1 base and J by 11 bases, with 23 bases left in between. In DNA form, the CDR3 reads TGTGCCAGCAGCCAAGGTGCGACTATCTCCTACAATGAGCAGTACTTC. It is translated as CASSQGATISYNEQYF.

The J gene is TRBJ2-5, the V gene TRBV11-1; D possibly matches TRBD1 or TRBD2 (7 bases each). Looked up from germline, CDR1 is SGHAT and CDR2 is FQDESV (reference sequence). This CDR3 has 15 amino acids. V lost 5 bases and J 1 base, leaving 14 bases between the germline ends. Here the CDR3 reads CASSQRDSLQETQYF. The CDR3 coding sequence is TGTGCCAGCAGCCAGCGGGACAGCCTCCAAGAGACCCAGTACTTC.

This clonotype was observed a single time. V usage is TRBV27 and J usage is TRBJ2-5; D is uncertain. The CDR3 has 14 amino acids. Germline CDR1 reads MNHEY; CDR2 reads SMNVEV (reference sequence). V gave up 4 bases and J gave up 2 bases, with 11 bases separating them. The CDR3 DNA follows: TGTGCCAGCAGTTCCCTATCCAGGCAAGAGACCCAGTACTTC. It is translated as CASSSLSRQETQYF.

CDR3 sequence: CASSMGNEQFF. The CDR3 DNA follows: TGCGCCAGCTCAATGGGGAATGAGCAGTTCTTC. The chain combines TRBV5-1 with TRBJ2-1; D is ambiguous. The ends were cut back, 7 bases at V and 7 bases at J, with 9 bases in the middle. CDR3 length: 11 amino acids. Germline CDR1 and CDR2: SGHRS and YFSETQ.

The chain links TRBV10-3 to TRBJ2-5; 13 positions match TRBD2. The CDR3 covers 16 residues. Germline loops: CDR1 ENHRY, CDR2 SYGVKD. The J segment lost 11 bases and the V segment lost 6 bases, leaving 15 bases of the junction unmatched. CDR3 amino acids: CAIRAPGTSGDNEQYF. The DNA of the CDR3 is TGTGCCATCAGGGCCCCAGGGACTAGCGGGGACAATGAGCAGTACTTC.

The V gene is TRBV12-3 or TRBV12-4, the J gene TRBJ2-5; D gene ambiguous. The CDR3 is made up of 13 amino acids. Between the trimmed V and J ends, which lost 8 bases and 2 bases, there was a span of 12 bases. CDR3 amino acids: CASGDSSQETQYF. DNA for the CDR3: TGTGCCAGCGGGGATAGCTCGCAAGAGACCCAGTACTTC.

This clonotype was counted between two and nine times. The V and J genes are TRBV12-3 or TRBV12-4 and TRBJ1-2; D is perhaps TRBD1 (5 bases). The CDR3 spans 17 residues. Trimming removed 5 bases from V and 0 bases from J, with 19 bases in between. The CDR3 nucleotides are TGTGCCAGCAGTCCAACGAGGACACTACTAGCTAACTATGGCTACACCTTC. Protein: CASSPTRTLLANYGYTF.

The rearrangement joins TRBV6-2 or TRBV6-3 to TRBJ2-4, with 7 bases fitting TRBD1. CDR3 length equals 14 residues. Germline lookup yields CDR1 MNHEY and CDR2 SVGEGT. The J segment lost 13 bases and the V segment lost 0 bases, leaving 9 bases of the junction unmatched. The CDR3 coding sequence is TGTGCCAGCAGTTACTCGAGACAGGGCGGAGAGCAGTACTTC. Protein product: CASSYSRQGGEQYF.

This sequence joins TRBV9 and TRBJ1-6, with D uncertain. Germline V gene lookup returns CDR1 SGDLS and CDR2 YYNGEE. Trimming removed 5 bases from V and 5 bases from J, with 11 bases in between. CDR3 length equals 14 residues. In nucleotides, the CDR3 is TGTGCCAGCAGTTTACAGACCGATAATTCACCCCTCCACTTT. This gives the protein CASSLQTDNSPLHF.

V and J are TRBV7-2 and TRBJ2-1; 14 nucleotides line up with TRBD2. The CDR3 covers 14 residues. The germline gives CDR1 SGHTA, CDR2 FQGNSA. The V segment lost 1 base and the J segment 15 bases; nucleotides outside the gene matches: 5. For the CDR3, the DNA is TGTGCCAGCAGCTTAGAGGGACTAGCGGGAGAAGCGTTCTTC. Protein product: CASSLEGLAGEAFF.

J is TRBJ1-1 and V is TRBV29-1; D gene uncertain. CDR1 and CDR2 from the germline V gene are SQVTM and ANQGSEA. The V gene lost 2 bases and the J gene lost 3 bases, with 7 bases spanning the gap. CDR3 length equals 12 residues. CDR3 residues: CSVESPDTEAFF. In DNA form, the CDR3 reads TGCAGCGTTGAATCCCCGGACACTGAAGCTTTCTTT. The full variable domain, rest sourced from reference TRBV29-1 and TRBJ1-1, is SAVISQKPSRDICQRGTSLTIQCQVDSQVTMMFWYRQQPGQSLTLIATANQGSEATYESGFVIDKFPISRPNLTFSTLTVSNMSPEDSSIYLCSVESPDTEAFFGQGTRLTVV.

This chain links TRBV5-6 with TRBJ1-2; TRBD1 matches at 10 bases. The CDR3 spans 14 residues. V lost 3 bases to trimming and J lost 5 bases; unmatched junction nucleotides: 4. The germline V gene encodes CDR1 SGHDT and CDR2 YYEEEE. The CDR3 DNA sequence: TGTGCCAGCAGCTCGGCGGGACAGGGGTATGGCTACACCTTC. Translated: CASSSAGQGYGYTF.

This clonotype was picked up a small number of times. The chain employs TRBV24-1 and TRBJ2-1; D is ambiguous. Germline V lookup: CDR1 KGHDR, CDR2 SFDVKD. The V gene lost 9 bases and the J gene lost 8 bases, with 16 bases spanning the gap. The CDR3 has 13 amino acids. In nucleotides, the CDR3 is TGTGCCACCGGTCTCCGTGGGAATTATGAGCAGTTCTTC. Amino acids: CATGLRGNYEQFF.

This clonotype was counted a few times. The J gene is TRBJ1-2, the V gene TRBV12-3 or TRBV12-4; weak D call: TRBD1 (6 bases). This CDR3 contains 13 residues. V dropped 5 bases and J dropped 8 bases, with 15 bases sitting between them. The CDR3, as DNA: TGTGCCAGCAGTACACAGGGTGCAGGAGGCTACACCTTC. Its protein product is CASSTQGAGGYTF.